This T cell receptor beta chain was sequenced in a study of blood T cells in healthy people across ages. The V gene end was trimmed by 4 bases and the J gene end by 4 bases; junction bases not matched to a gene: 12. This CDR3 is 17 amino acids long. Germline CDR1 reads SGDLS; CDR2 reads YYNGEE. About this clonotype itself: Its matching antigen is unknown.

The use of a sample-barcoded 5' primer and a J-beta primer mix characterized a second PCR of about 7 to 12 cycles. MiXCR, run by TCRdb on the 5' RACE reads, gives a single entry per CDR3 protein. The sample holds around 870,000 distinct CDR3 sequences, more than 25% seen once. Study-level findings and limits: The long-lived group displayed more naive CD4+ cells, plus higher diversity, than the aged donors did.

Sequencing was done on a sample of blood. The chain uses TRBV9 and TRBJ1-1; 11 nucleotides agree with TRBD1. This TCR derives from a woman of 80 years or more in good health. The CDR3 coding sequence is TGTGCCAGCAGCCACTCCCGGGACAGGGGGTCGGGCACTGAAGCTTTCTTT. It codes for CASSHSRDRGSGTEAFF. The full variable domain, its missing parts supplied by reference TRBV9 and TRBJ1-1, is DSGVTQTPKHLITATGQRVTLRCSPRSGDLSVYWYQQSLDQGLQFLIQYYNGEERAKGNILERFSAQQFPDLHSELNLSSLELGDSALYFCASSHSRDRGSGTEAFFGQGTRLTVV.